This is a list of T cell receptor beta chains from one sample in a study of T cell responses to AZD1222 COVID-19 vaccine. The protocol was immunoSEQ multiplex PCR, while the TCRdb copy is restricted to in-frame clones and leaves out a portion. The profile shows about 97,000 clones, around nine tenths of them singletons. The sequences come from peripheral blood, collected on day 0 of AZD1222 vaccination. The source of these receptors is an adult in good health. Both conserved end residues are part of each CDR3. The D gene is left open where the match is weak. Only part of the rows carry a size: once, few, many, or a class if the clone is expanded.

CDR3 protein	CDR3 DNA	clone size	J gene	CDR3 length	V gene	D gene
CAIRALTSGGTYEQYF	TGTGCCATCAGGGCCCTGACTAGCGGGGGGACCTACGAGCAGTACTTC	.	TRBJ2-7	16	TRBV10-3	TRBD2
CASSLWTGGSGYTF	TGTGCCAGCAGCCTATGGACAGGGGGCAGTGGCTACACCTTC	.	TRBJ1-2	14	TRBV5-8	TRBD1
CASSTEGEVDEQYF	TGTGCCAGCAGCACGGAGGGGGAGGTCGACGAGCAGTACTTC	few	TRBJ2-7	14	TRBV6-2/TRBV6-3	.
CAIKGAGETQYF	TGTGCCATCAAGGGGGCGGGGGAGACCCAGTACTTC	.	TRBJ2-5	12	TRBV10-3	.
CASSKTANTEAFF	TGTGCCAGCAGTAAGACAGCTAACACTGAAGCTTTCTTT	.	TRBJ1-1	13	TRBV6-5	.
CASSSLRDGNYGYTF	TGTGCCAGCAGCTCCCTCCGGGACGGAAACTATGGCTACACCTTC	.	TRBJ1-2	15	TRBV7-9	.
CASSPISGENAQYF	TGCGCCAGCAGCCCGATCAGCGGGGAGAATGCGCAGTATTTT	few	TRBJ2-3	14	TRBV4-1	TRBD2
CARSLQGQRGRETQYF	TGTGCCAGAAGCCTACAGGGCCAGCGGGGCCGGGAGACCCAGTACTTC	.	TRBJ2-5	16	TRBV5-3	.
CAWSVQKAFF	TGTGCCTGGAGTGTACAGAAAGCTTTCTTT	.	TRBJ1-1	10	TRBV30	.
CASTHLSGANVLTF	TGTGCCAGTACCCACCTCTCTGGGGCCAACGTCCTGACTTTC	.	TRBJ2-6	14	TRBV19	.
CASSYSPGVNTEAFF	TGCGCCAGCAGCTATTCTCCCGGGGTGAACACTGAAGCTTTCTTT	.	TRBJ1-1	15	TRBV5-1	.
CASSPRTSGGTTDTQYF	TGTGCCAGCAGCCCCCGGACTAGCGGGGGTACCACAGATACGCAGTATTTT	.	TRBJ2-3	17	TRBV4-2	TRBD2
CASSLGGTGGPEQYF	TGTGCCAGCAGTTTAGGGGGGACAGGGGGGCCCGAGCAGTACTTC	.	TRBJ2-7	15	TRBV6-5	TRBD1
CASRVQGRSEKLFF	TGTGCCAGCCGAGTCCAGGGGCGAAGTGAAAAACTGTTTTTT	.	TRBJ1-4	14	TRBV2	.
CASSLGKLFF	TGTGCCAGCAGCTTAGGGAAACTGTTTTTT	.	TRBJ1-4	10	TRBV11-2	.